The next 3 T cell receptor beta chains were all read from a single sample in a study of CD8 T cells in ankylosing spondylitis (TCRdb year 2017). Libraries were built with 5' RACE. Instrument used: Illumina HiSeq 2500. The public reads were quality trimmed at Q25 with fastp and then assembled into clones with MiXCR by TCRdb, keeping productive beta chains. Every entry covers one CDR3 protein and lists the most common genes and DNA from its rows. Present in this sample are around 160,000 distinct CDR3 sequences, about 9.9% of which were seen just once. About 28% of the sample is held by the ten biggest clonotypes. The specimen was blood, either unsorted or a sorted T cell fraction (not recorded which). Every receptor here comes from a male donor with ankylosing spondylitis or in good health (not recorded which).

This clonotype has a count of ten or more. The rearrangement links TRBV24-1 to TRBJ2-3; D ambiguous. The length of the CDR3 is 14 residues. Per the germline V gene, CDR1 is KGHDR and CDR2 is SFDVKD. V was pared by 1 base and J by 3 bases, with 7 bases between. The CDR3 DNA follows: TGTGCCACCAGTGATTTAGACTCTACAGATACGCAGTATTTT. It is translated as CATSDLDSTDTQYF.

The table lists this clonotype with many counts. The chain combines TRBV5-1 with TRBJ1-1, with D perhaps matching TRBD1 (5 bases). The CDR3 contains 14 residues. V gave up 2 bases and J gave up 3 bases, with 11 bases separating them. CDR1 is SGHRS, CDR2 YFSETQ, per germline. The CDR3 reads CASSFGGRDTEAFF. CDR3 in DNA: TGCGCCAGCAGCTTCGGGGGTCGGGACACTGAAGCTTTCTTT.

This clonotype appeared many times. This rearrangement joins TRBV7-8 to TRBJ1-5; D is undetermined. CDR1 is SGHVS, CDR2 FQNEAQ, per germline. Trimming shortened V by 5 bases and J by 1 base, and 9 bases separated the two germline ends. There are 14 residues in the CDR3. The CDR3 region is CASSPGVSNQPQHF. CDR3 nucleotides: TGTGCCAGCAGCCCGGGTGTGAGCAATCAGCCCCAGCATTTT.